This T cell receptor (beta chain) was found in a study of blood T cells in healthy people across ages. A minimum of 7 million PBMCs was isolated per sample. Using a J-beta primer mix together with a sample-barcoded 5' primer, a second PCR was run for roughly 6 to 12 cycles. TCRdb redid the calling of the 5' RACE reads with MiXCR, one entry per CDR3 protein. Of 1.5 million to 2 million distinct CDR3 sequences listed, 49% are singletons. This CDR3 spans 15 amino acids. The V and J ends lost 5 bases and 0 bases respectively, with 11 bases between them. Germline CDR1 and CDR2: MNHEY and SVGEGT. The material sequenced was blood. This chain links TRBV6-2 or TRBV6-3 with TRBJ2-1; no clear D gene. This clonotype was sampled from a middle-aged woman in good health. CDR3 in amino acids: CASSRAISSYNEQFF. The CDR3 DNA reads TGTGCCAGCAGTAGGGCTATCAGCTCCTACAATGAGCAGTTCTTC.